Presented here are 30 T cell receptor beta chains from one specimen sequenced in a study of a mutant IDH1 vaccine in newly diagnosed glioma. Sequencing was performed with immunoSEQ multiplex PCR; in TCRdb, only in-frame clones are kept and a portion is missing. The sample includes about 30,000 clones, 81% of them seen just once. This sample's time point: week 35, safety follow-up. The investigators gave 300 ug of mutant IDH1 20-mer peptide in each vaccine dose, together with topical imiquimod. The antigens for these receptors are not known. The material was PBMCs, obtained from a glioma patient whose treatment included an IDH1 peptide vaccine. These receptors all stem from a man aged 25 to 45 with glioma.

J is TRBJ2-7 and V is TRBV7-8; perhaps TRBD1 as D (5 bases). Trimming stripped 3 bases from V and 7 bases from J, with 10 bases between. This CDR3 contains 12 residues. CDR1 is SGHVS, CDR2 FQNEAQ, per germline. The CDR3 spells CASSLGPGEQYF. CDR3 sequence (DNA): TGTGCCAGCAGCTTGGGGCCCGGGGAGCAGTACTTC.

This sequence joins TRBV13 and TRBJ2-7; 12 bases map to TRBD1. This CDR3 comprises 14 residues. The germline V gene encodes CDR1 PRHDT and CDR2 FYEKMQ (reference sequence). Trimming cost V 4 bases and J 5 bases; bases outside gene matches: 3. CDR3 sequence reads: CASSYGTGGDEQYF. CDR3 nucleotide sequence: TGTGCCAGCAGCTACGGGACAGGGGGCGACGAGCAGTACTTC.

This chain connects TRBV7-6 to TRBJ2-3, with TRBD1 identical over 7 bases. The CDR3 contains 16 residues. V was pared by 5 bases and J by 3 bases, with 11 bases of the junction left unmatched. In germline, CDR1 is SGHVS, CDR2 FNYEAQ. The CDR3 sequence: CASSTRQGPPTDTQYF. The DNA of the CDR3 is TGTGCCAGCAGCACGCGACAGGGCCCCCCAACAGATACGCAGTATTTT.

This chain uses TRBV5-1 with TRBJ2-1; 11 nucleotides match TRBD2. The ends lost 1 base at V and 4 bases at J; junction bases unmatched: 7. The germline V gene has CDR1 SGHRS and CDR2 YFSETQ. The CDR3 has 17 amino acids. Here the CDR3 reads CASSLLTSGTGYNEQFF. Written as DNA, the CDR3 is TGCGCCAGCAGCTTGCTGACTAGCGGGACGGGTTACAATGAGCAGTTCTTC.

This clone was detected only a few times. The chain carries TRBV5-1 and TRBJ2-1, with 9 bases that match TRBD1. Germline loops: CDR1 SGHRS, CDR2 YFSETQ. J was trimmed by 2 bases and V by 4 bases; bases with no gene match: 7. The CDR3 runs 16 residues. This chain's CDR3 is CASSPGTGPPYNEQFF. The CDR3 bases are TGCGCCAGCAGCCCCGGGACAGGGCCACCCTACAATGAGCAGTTCTTC. The full variable domain, completed using reference TRBV5-1 and TRBJ2-1, is KAGVTQTPRYLIKTRGQQVTLSCSPISGHRSVSWYQQTPGQGLQFLFEYFSETQRNKGNFPGRFSGRQFSNSRSEMNVSTLELGDSALYLCASSPGTGPPYNEQFFGPGTRLTVL.

The rearrangement joins TRBV5-1 to TRBJ2-1, with D perhaps TRBD2 (5 bases). V gave up 0 bases and J gave up 2 bases, with 18 bases separating them. The CDR3 loop spans 18 amino acids. Germline V CDR1 and CDR2: SGHRS, YFSETQ. The CDR3 DNA reads as TGCGCCAGCAGCTTGGGGAGGCGTGAGGACTCCCCCTACAATGAGCAGTTCTTC. Residues: CASSLGRREDSPYNEQFF.

The chain carries TRBV27 and TRBJ2-1; 13 positions match TRBD2. The germline V gene has CDR1 MNHEY and CDR2 SMNVEV (reference sequence). The CDR3 totals 18 residues. V trimming: 7 bases; J trimming: 3 bases; junction bases outside the gene matches: 12. The CDR3 region has the DNA TGTGCCAGCACCCAGAGGGGACTAGCGGGGCGATACTACAATGAGCAGTTCTTC. It codes for CASTQRGLAGRYYNEQFF.

This rearrangement joins TRBV5-1 to TRBJ2-7; possible D gene TRBD2, 6 bases. This CDR3 contains 15 residues. V was shortened by 0 bases and J by 7 bases, with 17 bases between the two germline ends. CDR1 and CDR2 (germline): SGHRS, YFSETQ. The DNA of the CDR3 is TGCGCCAGCAGCTTGGACGCGGGGACCCTAGGGGAGCAGTACTTC. Protein: CASSLDAGTLGEQYF.

The chain joins TRBV2 to TRBJ1-5; D gene ambiguous. Germline CDR1 is SNHLY and CDR2 is FYNNEI. This CDR3 comprises 15 residues. V was trimmed by 3 bases and J by 3 bases, leaving 12 bases between them. CDR3 loop: CASSELGLYNQPQHF. CDR3 DNA sequence: TGTGCCAGCAGTGAGTTGGGGTTGTACAATCAGCCCCAGCATTTT.

The chain joins TRBV18 to TRBJ2-3, with 9 bases fitting TRBD2. The ends lost 2 bases at V and 1 base at J; junction bases unmatched: 4. Germline assignment: CDR1 KGHSH and CDR2 LQKENI. This CDR3 has 16 residues. CDR3 nucleotide sequence: TGTGCCAGCTCACCATCCCGGACTAGCGGCACAGATACGCAGTATTTT. Translated, it gives CASSPSRTSGTDTQYF.

This chain joins TRBV7-8 and TRBJ1-2; the D is unclear. V was trimmed by 3 bases and J by 5 bases, leaving 7 bases between them. CDR1 and CDR2 from the germline V gene are SGHVS and FQNEAQ. The CDR3 covers 12 residues. The CDR3, as DNA: TGTGCCAGCAGCTTTGTCGGTTATGGCTACACCTTC. This sequence encodes CASSFVGYGYTF.

The chain's CDR3 is CASSFSHPRTEAYEQYF. Here the CDR3 DNA reads TGTGCCAGCAGTTTTAGTCATCCCAGGACAGAGGCCTACGAGCAGTACTTC. The V gene is TRBV27, the J gene TRBJ2-7, with a tentative D call TRBD1 (6 bases). CDR3 size: 17 residues. Germline CDR1 MNHEY, CDR2 SMNVEV (reference sequence). V was pared by 3 bases and J by 2 bases, with 20 bases between.

The gene calls are TRBV6-5 and TRBJ1-2; D is perhaps TRBD1 (6 bases). This CDR3 has 14 amino acids. Per the germline V gene, CDR1 is MNHEY and CDR2 is SVGAGI. The V end lost 0 bases, the J end lost 4 bases, and 9 bases lay between the germline ends. In nucleotides, the CDR3 is TGTGCCAGCAGTTACTCGGGACACCCCTATGGCTACACCTTC. It encodes CASSYSGHPYGYTF.

CDR3 amino acids: CASSSVEGGNTEAFF. The CDR3 DNA is TGTGCCAGCAGCTCAGTAGAGGGGGGGAACACTGAAGCTTTCTTT. This chain uses TRBV2 with TRBJ1-1; possibly TRBD1 for D (6 bases). The V gene lost 6 bases and the J gene lost 1 base, with 15 bases spanning the gap. This CDR3 comprises 15 residues. Germline V lookup: CDR1 SNHLY, CDR2 FYNNEI.

The chain employs TRBV6-1 and TRBJ2-3, with D possibly TRBD1 on 6 matching bases. Per germline, CDR1 MNHNS and CDR2 SASEGT. The CDR3 consists of 13 residues. Deletions cut 8 bases from V and 2 bases from J, with 11 bases between. The CDR3, as DNA: TGTGCCAGCCCAGGGGTCTCCACAGATACGCAGTATTTT. Translated, it gives CASPGVSTDTQYF.

This chain connects TRBV30 to TRBJ1-1, with no clear D. Germline loops: CDR1 GTSNPN, CDR2 SVGIG (reference sequence). V gave up 7 bases and J gave up 5 bases, with 14 bases separating them. The CDR3 has 12 residues. The CDR3 coding sequence is TGTGCCTCGGACCCCCTCGGAACTGAAGCTTTCTTT. Its protein is CASDPLGTEAFF.

The V gene is TRBV5-1, the J gene TRBJ1-5; 8 positions agree with TRBD1. Germline V gives CDR1 SGHRS, CDR2 YFSETQ. CDR3 length equals 14 residues. V dropped 5 bases and J dropped 5; count of bases not matched to a gene: 6. CDR3 protein: CASRETGADQPQHF. In DNA, the CDR3 is TGCGCCAGCAGGGAGACAGGGGCCGATCAGCCCCAGCATTTT.

The gene calls are TRBV5-1 and TRBJ1-4, with D possibly TRBD1 on 5 matching bases. Trimming cost V 2 bases and J 8 bases, with 16 bases left between them. Germline V gene data show CDR1 as SGHRS and CDR2 as YFSETQ. The CDR3 is 15 amino acids. The CDR3, as DNA: TGCGCCAGCAGCTTACCCGGGGCCAGCAACGAAAAACTGTTTTTT. It encodes CASSLPGASNEKLFF. The whole variable domain, remainder taken from reference TRBV5-1 and TRBJ1-4, is KAGVTQTPRYLIKTRGQQVTLSCSPISGHRSVSWYQQTPGQGLQFLFEYFSETQRNKGNFPGRFSGRQFSNSRSEMNVSTLELGDSALYLCASSLPGASNEKLFFGSGTQLSVL.

CDR3 sequence (DNA): TGTGCCAGCAGTTACTCGGTACAGGGGAACGAGCAGTACTTC. It codes for CASSYSVQGNEQYF. The chain couples TRBV6-6 to TRBJ2-7, with TRBD1 matching 7 bases. Germline lookup yields CDR1 MNHNY and CDR2 SVGAGI (reference sequence). CDR3 length equals 14 residues. With 0 bases clipped from V and 5 bases from J, the junction kept 4 bases outside the gene matches.

The gene calls are TRBV5-1 and TRBJ2-7; 9 bases line up with TRBD1. Germline V gene lookup returns CDR1 SGHRS and CDR2 YFSETQ. This CDR3 has 17 residues. Trimming took 2 bases from V and 5 from J; bases not matched to a gene: 14. The CDR3 nucleotides read TGCGCCAGCAGCTTCGACCAAACCGGGACAGGGCCGCACGAGCAGTACTTC. Protein sequence: CASSFDQTGTGPHEQYF.

The genes are TRBV11-2 and TRBJ1-1; no firm D call. The CDR3 is 17 residues long. V lost 0 bases and J lost 0, with 14 bases in between. Germline V gene lookup returns CDR1 SGHAT and CDR2 FQNNGV. This CDR3 reads CASSLEVSSYMNTEAFF. In DNA, the CDR3 is TGTGCCAGCAGCTTAGAAGTCTCCAGCTATATGAACACTGAAGCTTTCTTT.

This clone was detected only a few times. This rearrangement joins TRBV6-5 to TRBJ1-1; D may be TRBD1 (5 bases). Trimming removed 2 bases from V and 0 bases from J, with 10 bases in between. Per the germline V gene, CDR1 is MNHEY and CDR2 is SVGAGI. The CDR3 covers 15 residues. The CDR3 DNA reads as TGTGCCAGCAGTTACGGCTGGGGCCTGAACACTGAAGCTTTCTTT. It encodes CASSYGWGLNTEAFF.

The rearrangement joins TRBV7-9 to TRBJ2-2; 14 bases fit TRBD2. The junction had 3 bases not matched to a gene; V was cut back by 3 bases and J by 3 bases. The CDR3 totals 17 residues. The germline CDR1 and CDR2 sequences are SEHNR and FQNEAQ (reference sequence). The CDR3 protein is CASSFRGLAGDTGELFF. CDR3 DNA: TGTGCCAGCAGCTTCCGGGGACTAGCGGGAGACACCGGGGAGCTGTTTTTT.

The chain carries TRBV19 and TRBJ1-5; possible D gene TRBD1, 5 bases. The CDR3 is made up of 15 amino acids. V shed 4 bases and J shed 4 bases, with 14 bases lying between them. The germline gives CDR1 LNHDA, CDR2 SQIVND (reference sequence). This CDR3 is CASSRTSGVNQPQHF. Here the CDR3 DNA reads TGTGCCAGTAGTAGGACAAGCGGGGTGAATCAGCCCCAGCATTTT.

V is TRBV7-8 and J is TRBJ1-4; 10 bases line up with TRBD1. The CDR3 length is 18 residues. Germline trimming cut 1 base from V and 7 bases from J; bases unmatched to any gene: 12. Germline CDR1 and CDR2: SGHVS and FQNEAQ. CDR3 protein: CASSLDGTGVPLGEKLFF. The CDR3 DNA reads as TGTGCCAGCAGCTTAGACGGGACAGGGGTCCCCCTTGGTGAAAAACTGTTTTTT.

The chain combines TRBV5-4 with TRBJ2-3; 12 bases agree with TRBD2. The length of the CDR3 is 17 residues. The V segment lost 5 bases and the J segment 2 bases; nucleotides outside the gene matches: 9. Germline values: CDR1 SGHNT, CDR2 YYREEE (reference sequence). As DNA, the CDR3 is TGTGCCAGCAGACCGTCCGGACTAGCGGGGCCCACAGATACGCAGTATTTT. Amino acids: CASRPSGLAGPTDTQYF.

This clone has just a few counts. V gene TRBV10-3 combines with J gene TRBJ2-5; no clear D. V gave up 0 bases and J gave up 0 bases, with 5 bases separating them. CDR3 length equals 14 residues. Germline V gene lookup returns CDR1 ENHRY and CDR2 SYGVKD. DNA for the CDR3: TGTGCCATCAGTGAGTCGAATTACCAAGAGACCCAGTACTTC. Encoded protein: CAISESNYQETQYF.

This chain links TRBV5-1 with TRBJ2-3; D unclear. Deletions cut 2 bases from V and 0 bases from J, with 10 bases between. CDR1 is SGHRS, CDR2 YFSETQ, per germline. The CDR3 has 15 amino acids. The CDR3 is CASSFGNPSTDTQYF. CDR3 coding DNA: TGCGCCAGCAGCTTCGGTAACCCGAGCACAGATACGCAGTATTTT.

The chain joins TRBV7-9 to TRBJ2-5, with TRBD2 as a possible D gene (5 bases). Germline CDR1 reads SEHNR; CDR2 reads FQNEAQ (reference sequence). Trimming left V 5 bases short and J 0 bases short, with 19 bases between. The CDR3 is 17 residues long. CDR3 nucleotide sequence: TGTGCCAGCAGCGGGATGTGGAGCGGACCGTACCAAGAGACCCAGTACTTC. Its translation: CASSGMWSGPYQETQYF.

The chain uses TRBV7-8 and TRBJ1-3; tentatively, D is TRBD1 (5 bases). V shed 3 bases and J shed 0 bases, with 9 bases lying between them. CDR1 and CDR2 (germline): SGHVS, FQNEAQ. The CDR3 consists of 15 residues. The CDR3 protein is CASSFRGISGNTIYF. The CDR3 coding sequence is TGTGCCAGCAGCTTCCGGGGGATCTCTGGAAACACCATATATTTT.